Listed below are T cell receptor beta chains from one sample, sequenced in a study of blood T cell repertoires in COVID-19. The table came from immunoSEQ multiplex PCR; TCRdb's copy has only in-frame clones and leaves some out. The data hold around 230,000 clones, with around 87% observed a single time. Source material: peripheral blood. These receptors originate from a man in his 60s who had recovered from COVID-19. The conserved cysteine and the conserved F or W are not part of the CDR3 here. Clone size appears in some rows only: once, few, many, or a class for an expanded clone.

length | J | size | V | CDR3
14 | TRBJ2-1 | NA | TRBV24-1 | ATSDPLAGAYNEQF
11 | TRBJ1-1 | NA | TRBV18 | ASRPSSNTEAF
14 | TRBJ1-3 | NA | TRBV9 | ASSVAPGLSGNTIY
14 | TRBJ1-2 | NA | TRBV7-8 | ASSLGWGEANYGYT
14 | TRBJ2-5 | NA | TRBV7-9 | ASSPVPSGGKETQY
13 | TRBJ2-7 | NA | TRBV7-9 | ASSPAGSKAYEQY
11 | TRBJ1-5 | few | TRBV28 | ASLRSNNQPQH
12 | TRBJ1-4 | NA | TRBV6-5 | ASSTGDLNEKLF
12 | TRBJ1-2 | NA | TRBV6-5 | ASRTGGLNYGYT
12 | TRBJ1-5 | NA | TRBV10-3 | AISESGGNQPQH
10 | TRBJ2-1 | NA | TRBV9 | ASSALAGPQF
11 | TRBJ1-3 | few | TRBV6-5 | ASSYGTSNTIY
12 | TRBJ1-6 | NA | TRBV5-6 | ASRPEGYNSPLH
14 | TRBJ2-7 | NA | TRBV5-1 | ASSSGTRTGDYEQY
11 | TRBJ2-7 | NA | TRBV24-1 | ATSDVLLNEQY
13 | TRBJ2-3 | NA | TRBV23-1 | ASSRVDGYWDTQY
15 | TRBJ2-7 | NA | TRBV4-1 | ASSQEQSVWSKYEQY
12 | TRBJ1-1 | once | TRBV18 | ASSPDRGLTEAF
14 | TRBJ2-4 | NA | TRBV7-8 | ASSLALLAGGDIQY
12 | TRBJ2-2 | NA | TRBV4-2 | ASSQVGDTGELF
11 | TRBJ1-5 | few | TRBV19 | ASNGQGNQPQH
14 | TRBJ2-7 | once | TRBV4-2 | ASSPGGGRGLYEQY
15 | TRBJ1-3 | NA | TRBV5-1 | ASSLEAGGRSGNTIY
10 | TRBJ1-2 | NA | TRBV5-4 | ASSFTGYGYT
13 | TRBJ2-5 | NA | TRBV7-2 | ASSFVTGDTETQY
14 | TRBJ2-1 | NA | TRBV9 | ASSVYRGGRVNEQF
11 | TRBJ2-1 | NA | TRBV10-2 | ASRIAGGAEQF
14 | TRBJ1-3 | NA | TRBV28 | ASSRTGSISGNTIY